This T cell receptor (beta chain) was recovered during a study of OX40 agonist ivuxolimab in advanced cancers. About this clone: What it binds is unknown.

The CDR3 consists of 13 residues. Germline V gives CDR1 SGHRS, CDR2 YFSETQ. V lost 0 bases to trimming and J lost 11 bases; unmatched junction nucleotides: 6. Study observations and caveats: Antigen specificity was not determined for the expanded peripheral T cells. Clonal expansion was seen in CD4+ and CD8+ blood T cells by week 6 at 0.1 to 3.0 mg/kg.

Some clones are missing from TCRdb's copy, which holds only in-frame ones; the method was immunoSEQ multiplex PCR. Seen here are 62,000 or so clones, about 89% observed once, and the top ten hold roughly 5.1%. The starting material was CD4+ or CD8+ T cells sorted from blood, obtained in a trial of the OX40 agonist ivuxolimab. The clonotype originates from an adult with an advanced solid tumor such as melanoma, head and neck, liver or kidney cancer. V usage is TRBV5-1 and J usage is TRBJ2-3; 7 bases are a match to TRBD2. The CDR3 DNA reads as TGCGCCAGCAGCTTGGAGCCCGCGGGAGAGCAGTATTTT. It yields the protein CASSLEPAGEQYF.